This T cell receptor beta chain appears in the sequencing data of a study of T cell clones after liver transplantation (dated by TCRdb to 2018 to 2020). The study in broad terms: ITN030ST, the source of the samples, was a randomized trial that attempted immunosuppression withdrawal within 2 years of liver transplantation. A cohort of 8 liver transplant recipients was studied, of whom 3 were classified as tolerant and 5 as non-tolerant. As an antigen-independent comparator for donor-reactive sequences, third party-reactive TCRbeta sequences were also identified from pre-transplant MLRs. Subjects received no induction therapy and standard immunosuppression until randomization at 12-24 months post-transplant. Donor-reactive T cell clones were identified by TCRbeta sequencing after a pre-transplant mixed lymphocyte reaction and then tracked in post-transplant blood. Tolerance meant complete immunosuppression withdrawal for at least one year without liver enzymes rising beyond twice the upper limit of normal. Of the eight recipients, a few were HCV-positive, while the remaining recipients had been transplanted for non-autoimmune, non-viral indications. Blood samples were collected pre-transplant, pre-randomization before withdrawal, and post-randomization after either full withdrawal or failed withdrawal.

For this clone: What this receptor recognizes is not known. Per-base quality was not reported, and no clone a single base away is much larger than it.

The investigation overall reported the following: Since no allograft tissue specimens were available, donor-reactive T cells may have migrated into the graft instead of being deleted. Low numbers of available donor cells limited the measurable donor-reactive repertoire in a couple of subjects. Conclusions were preliminary, limited by small, heterogeneous patient numbers and non-standardized post-transplant time points. Once repertoire turnover was taken into account, donor-reactive detection showed a significant reduction for CD4 in 7 of 8 subjects and for CD8 in 8 of 8. Donor-reactive sequences decreased more than third party-reactive sequences, which suggests partial antigen-specific deletion that was not related to withdrawal success. Circulating donor-reactive CD4 TCRbeta sequences fell significantly post-transplant in most of the 8 subjects, irrespective of tolerance or HCV status.

Using immunoSEQ, frozen genomic DNA was subjected to high-throughput TCRbeta CDR3 sequencing, a process that included PCR amplification, mapping, bias correction and internal controls. The source study handled its data this way. Productive rearrangements were kept, and unique TCRbeta sequences were defined by CDR3 nucleotide sequence plus V and J gene. For a sequence to be called donor-reactive, it needed a frequency of at least 0.01% and at least 5-fold expansion in CFSE-low cells compared with unstimulated pre-transplant cells. Minimum frequency thresholds were set for each subject on the basis of the unstimulated sample with the lowest template count, so that a detection power of at least 90% was ensured. Jensen-Shannon divergence between the top 1000 TCRbeta sequences post-transplant and pre-transplant was used to measure repertoire turnover. Two-sided Fisher's exact tests were used to test for changes in the detection of donor-reactive sequences. TCRdb stores this immuneACCESS table with in-frame sequences only. Part of the clones is absent; in the studies checked, under half of the shortfall reflects unresolved V genes, and no reason is known for the rest. The DNA was the basis for D and trimming; V, J and clone size are from that table. This sample holds about 9,800 clones; over 55% were observed only once. The ten most abundant clones make up roughly a fifth of the sample.

Thawed unstimulated PBMCs were stained for CD3, CD4 and CD8 and FACS-sorted into CD3+CD4+ and CD3+CD8+ populations. Randomization to immunosuppression withdrawal applied to every one of the 8 studied subjects. The Qiagen DNeasy Blood and Tissue Kit was used for isolation of genomic DNA. This receptor was identified in a human patient who received a liver transplant. The graft donor may be the source of some T cells after a transplant. The input for sequencing was CD8+ T cells from blood, taken at the approximately 15-month timepoint.

The CDR3 loop reads CASSPQNEQFF. The DNA is as follows: TGTGCCAGCAGCCCCCAGAATGAGCAGTTCTTC. The rearrangement combines TRBV7-9 with TRBJ2-1, with the D segment identity uncertain. From the cysteine through the phenylalanine, the CDR3 covers 11 amino acids. Left in the record is the CDR3 DNA by itself, 33 bases read in frame from the first base. The germline V gene encodes CDR1 SEHNR and CDR2 FQNEAQ (reference sequence). Between the V and J ends, shortened by 5 bases and 7 bases respectively, the junction contains 6 bases.